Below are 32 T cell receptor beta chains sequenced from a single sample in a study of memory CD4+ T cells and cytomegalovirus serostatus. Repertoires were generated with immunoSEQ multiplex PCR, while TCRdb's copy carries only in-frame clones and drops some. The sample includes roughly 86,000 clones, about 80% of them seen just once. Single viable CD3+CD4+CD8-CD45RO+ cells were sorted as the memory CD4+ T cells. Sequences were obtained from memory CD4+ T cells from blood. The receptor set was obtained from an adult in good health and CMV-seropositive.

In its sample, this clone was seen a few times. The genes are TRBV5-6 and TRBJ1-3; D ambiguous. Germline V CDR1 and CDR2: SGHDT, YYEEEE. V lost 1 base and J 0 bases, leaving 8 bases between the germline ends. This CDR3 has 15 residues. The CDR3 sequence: CASSLPGASGNTIYF. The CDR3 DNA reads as TGTGCCAGCAGCTTGCCAGGCGCCTCTGGAAACACCATATATTTT. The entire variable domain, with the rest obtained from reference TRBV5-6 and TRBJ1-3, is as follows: DAGVTQSPTHLIKTRGQQVTLRCSPKSGHDTVSWYQQALGQGPQFIFQYYEEEERQRGNFPDRFSGHQFPNYSSELNVNALLLGDSALYLCASSLPGASGNTIYFGEGSWLTVV.

The CDR3: CAIRSSRDSNQPQHF. The CDR3 DNA reads TGTGCCATCAGGAGCAGCCGGGACAGCAATCAGCCCCAGCATTTT. The rearrangement links TRBV10-3 to TRBJ1-5; TRBD1 might be the D (5 bases). This CDR3 comprises 15 residues. CDR1 and CDR2 (germline): ENHRY, SYGVKD. V lost 6 bases, J lost 1 base, and 13 bases lay in between.

The CDR3 reads CASSPRGYEQYF. CDR3 sequence (DNA): TGTGCCAGCAGCCCCAGGGGTTACGAGCAGTACTTC. V is TRBV6-1 and J is TRBJ2-7, with D maybe TRBD1 (6 bases). Germline V gene sequence: CDR1 MNHNS, CDR2 SASEGT. Trimming stripped 6 bases from V and 4 bases from J, with 10 bases between. The CDR3 runs 12 residues.

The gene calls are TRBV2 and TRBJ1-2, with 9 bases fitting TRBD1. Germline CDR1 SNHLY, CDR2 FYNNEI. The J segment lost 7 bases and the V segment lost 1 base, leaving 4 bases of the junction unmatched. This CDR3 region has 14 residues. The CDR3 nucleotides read TGTGCCAGCAGTGAAGGACAGGGGGTGGGTGGCTACACCTTC. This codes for CASSEGQGVGGYTF.

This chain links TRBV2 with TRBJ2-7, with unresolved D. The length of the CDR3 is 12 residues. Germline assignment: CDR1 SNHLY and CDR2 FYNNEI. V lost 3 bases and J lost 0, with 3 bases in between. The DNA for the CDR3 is TGTGCCAGCAGTGATACCTCCTACGAGCAGTACTTC. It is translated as CASSDTSYEQYF.

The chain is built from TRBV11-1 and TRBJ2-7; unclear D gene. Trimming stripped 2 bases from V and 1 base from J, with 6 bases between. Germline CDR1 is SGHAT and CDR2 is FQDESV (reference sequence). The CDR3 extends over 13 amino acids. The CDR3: CASSLRVSYEQYF. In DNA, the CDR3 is TGTGCCAGCAGCTTAAGGGTTTCCTACGAGCAGTACTTC.

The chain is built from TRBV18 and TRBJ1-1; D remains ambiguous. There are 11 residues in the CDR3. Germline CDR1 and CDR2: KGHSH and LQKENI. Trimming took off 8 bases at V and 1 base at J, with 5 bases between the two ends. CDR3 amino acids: CASQANTEAFF. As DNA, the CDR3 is TGTGCCAGCCAGGCGAACACTGAAGCTTTCTTT.

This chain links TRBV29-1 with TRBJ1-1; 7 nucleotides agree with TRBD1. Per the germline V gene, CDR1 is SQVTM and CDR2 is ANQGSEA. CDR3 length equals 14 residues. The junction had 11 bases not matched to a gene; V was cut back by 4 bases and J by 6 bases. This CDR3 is CSVGRAGGFPEAFF. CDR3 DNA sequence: TGCAGCGTTGGAAGGGCAGGGGGGTTTCCTGAAGCTTTCTTT.

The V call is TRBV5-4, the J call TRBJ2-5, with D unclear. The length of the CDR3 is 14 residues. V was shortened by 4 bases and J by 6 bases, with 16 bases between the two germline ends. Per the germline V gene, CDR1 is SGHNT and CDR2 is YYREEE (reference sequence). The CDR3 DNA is TGTGCCAGCAGCCCGGTGGACGGTGCGAAGACCCAGTACTTC. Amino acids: CASSPVDGAKTQYF.

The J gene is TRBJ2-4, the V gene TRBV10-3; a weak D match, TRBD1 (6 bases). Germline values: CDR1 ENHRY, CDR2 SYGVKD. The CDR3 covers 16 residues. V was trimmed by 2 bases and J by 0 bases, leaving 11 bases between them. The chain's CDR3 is CAISEGTLLAKNIQYF. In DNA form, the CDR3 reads TGTGCCATCAGTGAGGGGACACTCCTAGCCAAAAACATTCAGTACTTC.

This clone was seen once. The CDR3 DNA sequence: TGTGCCAGCAGCTTTTATGGGACAGTCAATCAGCCCCAGCATTTT. Protein sequence: CASSFYGTVNQPQHF. J is TRBJ1-5 and V is TRBV7-2; 7 nucleotides line up with TRBD1. Germline V gene data show CDR1 as SGHTA and CDR2 as FQGNSA. This CDR3 has 15 amino acids. With 3 bases clipped from V and 3 bases from J, the junction kept 5 bases outside the gene matches.

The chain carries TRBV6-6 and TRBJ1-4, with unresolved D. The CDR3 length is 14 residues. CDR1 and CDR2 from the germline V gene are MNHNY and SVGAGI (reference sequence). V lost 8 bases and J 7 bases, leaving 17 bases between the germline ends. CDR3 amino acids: CASLDRPAGEKLFF. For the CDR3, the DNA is TGTGCCAGCCTGGACCGACCTGCGGGTGAAAAACTGTTTTTT.

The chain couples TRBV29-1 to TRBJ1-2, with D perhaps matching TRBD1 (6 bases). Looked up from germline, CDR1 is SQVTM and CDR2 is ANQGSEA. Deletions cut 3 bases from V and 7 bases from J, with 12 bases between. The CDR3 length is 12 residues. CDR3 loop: CSVEGGGGGYTF. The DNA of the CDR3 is TGCAGCGTTGAGGGGGGCGGTGGTGGCTACACCTTC.

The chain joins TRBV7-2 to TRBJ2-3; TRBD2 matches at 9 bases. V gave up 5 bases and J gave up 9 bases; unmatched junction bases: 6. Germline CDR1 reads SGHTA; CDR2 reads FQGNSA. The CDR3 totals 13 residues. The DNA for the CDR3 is TGTGCCAGCAGCGCTTCTAGCGGGAAAACGCAGTATTTT. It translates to CASSASSGKTQYF.

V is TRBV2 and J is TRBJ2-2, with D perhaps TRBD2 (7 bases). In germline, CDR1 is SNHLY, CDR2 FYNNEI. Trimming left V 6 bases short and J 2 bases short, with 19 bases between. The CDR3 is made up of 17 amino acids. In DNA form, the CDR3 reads TGTGCCAGCAGCGAAAGGGGCGGGGGCACTAACACCGGGGAGCTGTTTTTT. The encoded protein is CASSERGGGTNTGELFF. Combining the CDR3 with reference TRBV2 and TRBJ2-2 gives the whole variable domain EPEVTQTPSHQVTQMGQEVILRCVPISNHLYFYWYRQILGQKVEFLVSFYNNEISEKSEIFDDQFSVERPDGSNFTLKIRSTKLEDSAMYFCASSERGGGTNTGELFFGEGSRLTVL.

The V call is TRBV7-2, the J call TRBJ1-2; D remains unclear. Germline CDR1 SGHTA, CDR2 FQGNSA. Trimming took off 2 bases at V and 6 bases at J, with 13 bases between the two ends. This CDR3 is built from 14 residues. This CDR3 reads CASSLSATDHGYTF. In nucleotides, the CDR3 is TGTGCCAGCAGCTTATCGGCCACGGATCATGGCTACACCTTC. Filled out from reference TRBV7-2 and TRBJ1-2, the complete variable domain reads GAGVSQSPSNKVTEKGKDVELRCDPISGHTALYWYRQSLGQGLEFLIYFQGNSAPDKSGLPSDRFSAERTGGSVSTLTIQRTQQEDSAVYLCASSLSATDHGYTFGSGTRLTVV.

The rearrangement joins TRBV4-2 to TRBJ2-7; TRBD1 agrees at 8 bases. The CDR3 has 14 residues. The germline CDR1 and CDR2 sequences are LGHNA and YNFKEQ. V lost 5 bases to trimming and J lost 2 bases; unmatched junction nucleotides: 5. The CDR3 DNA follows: TGTGCCAGCAGCGGGGACAGGTCTACCTACGAGCAGTACTTC. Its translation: CASSGDRSTYEQYF.

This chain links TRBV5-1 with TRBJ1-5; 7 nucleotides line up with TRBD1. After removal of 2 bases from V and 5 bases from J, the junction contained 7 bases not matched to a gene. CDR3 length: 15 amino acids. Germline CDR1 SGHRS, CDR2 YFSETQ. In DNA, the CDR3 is TGCGCCAGCAGCTTTTCCCCAGGGGGGGATCAGCCCCAGCATTTT. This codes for CASSFSPGGDQPQHF.

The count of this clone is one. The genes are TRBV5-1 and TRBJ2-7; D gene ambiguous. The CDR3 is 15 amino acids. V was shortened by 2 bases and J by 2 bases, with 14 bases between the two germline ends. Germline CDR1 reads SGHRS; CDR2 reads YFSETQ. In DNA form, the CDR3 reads TGCGCCAGCAGCTTATACGAAGGGCAAACCTACGAGCAGTACTTC. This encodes CASSLYEGQTYEQYF.

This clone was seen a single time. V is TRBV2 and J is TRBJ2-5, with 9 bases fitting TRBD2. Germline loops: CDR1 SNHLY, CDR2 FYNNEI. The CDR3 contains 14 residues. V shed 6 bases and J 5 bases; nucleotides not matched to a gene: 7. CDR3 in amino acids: CASRGTSPWETQYF. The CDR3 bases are TGTGCCAGCAGGGGGACTAGCCCTTGGGAGACCCAGTACTTC.

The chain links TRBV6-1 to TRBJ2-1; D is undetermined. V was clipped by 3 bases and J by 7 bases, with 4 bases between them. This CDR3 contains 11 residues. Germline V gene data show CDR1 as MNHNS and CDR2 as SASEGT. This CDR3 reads CASSEVNEQFF. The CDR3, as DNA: TGTGCCAGCAGTGAGGTTAATGAGCAGTTCTTC.

CDR3 nucleotides: TGTGCCAGCTCACGGGGGACAGGGGAGTACACTGAAGCTTTCTTT. Protein sequence: CASSRGTGEYTEAFF. This chain uses TRBV18 with TRBJ1-1; 10 bases fit TRBD1. The germline V gene has CDR1 KGHSH and CDR2 LQKENI. Trimming cost V 4 bases and J 3 bases; bases outside gene matches: 5. The CDR3 covers 15 residues.

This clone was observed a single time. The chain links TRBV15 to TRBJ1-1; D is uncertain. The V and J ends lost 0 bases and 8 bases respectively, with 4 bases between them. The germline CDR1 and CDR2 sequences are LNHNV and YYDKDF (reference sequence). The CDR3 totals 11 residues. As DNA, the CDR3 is TGTGCCACCAGCAGAGAACTGGAAGCTTTCTTT. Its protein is CATSRELEAFF.

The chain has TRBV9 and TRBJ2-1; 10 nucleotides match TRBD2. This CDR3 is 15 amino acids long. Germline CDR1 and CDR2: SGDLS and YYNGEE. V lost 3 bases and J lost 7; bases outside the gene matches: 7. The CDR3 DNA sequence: TGTGCCAGCAGCGATCTAGCGGGAGCGTGGAATGAGCAGTTCTTC. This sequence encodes CASSDLAGAWNEQFF.

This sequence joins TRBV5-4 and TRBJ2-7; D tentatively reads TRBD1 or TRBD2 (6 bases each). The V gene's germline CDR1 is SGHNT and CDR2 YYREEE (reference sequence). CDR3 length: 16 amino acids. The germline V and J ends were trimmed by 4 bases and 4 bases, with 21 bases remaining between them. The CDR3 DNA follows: TGTGCCAGCAGCACCGGACAGACGAGGACTATGTACGAGCAGTACTTC. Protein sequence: CASSTGQTRTMYEQYF.

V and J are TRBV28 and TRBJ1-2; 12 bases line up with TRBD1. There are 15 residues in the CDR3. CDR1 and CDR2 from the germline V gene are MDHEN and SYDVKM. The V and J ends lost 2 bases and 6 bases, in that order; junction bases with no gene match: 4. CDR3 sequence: CASSLGGQGANGYTF. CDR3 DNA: TGTGCCAGCAGTTTAGGGGGACAGGGGGCGAATGGCTACACCTTC.

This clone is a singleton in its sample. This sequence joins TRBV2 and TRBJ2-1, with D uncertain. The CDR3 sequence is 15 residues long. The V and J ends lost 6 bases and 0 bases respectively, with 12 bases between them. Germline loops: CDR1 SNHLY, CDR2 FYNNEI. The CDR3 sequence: CASRTLPSSYNEQFF. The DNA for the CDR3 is TGTGCCAGCAGGACCCTACCGAGCTCCTACAATGAGCAGTTCTTC.

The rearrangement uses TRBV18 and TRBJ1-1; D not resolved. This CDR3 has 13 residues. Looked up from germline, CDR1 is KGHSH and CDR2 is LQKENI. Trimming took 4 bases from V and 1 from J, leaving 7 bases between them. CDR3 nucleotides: TGTGCCAGCTCACGAACTTCGAACACTGAAGCTTTCTTT. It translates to CASSRTSNTEAFF.

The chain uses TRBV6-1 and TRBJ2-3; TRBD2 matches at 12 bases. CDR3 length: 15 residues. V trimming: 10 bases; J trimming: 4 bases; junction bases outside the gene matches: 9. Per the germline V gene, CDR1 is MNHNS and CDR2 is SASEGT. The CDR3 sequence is CATTTRLAGADTQYF. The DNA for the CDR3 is TGTGCCACCACAACTCGACTAGCGGGAGCAGATACGCAGTATTTT.

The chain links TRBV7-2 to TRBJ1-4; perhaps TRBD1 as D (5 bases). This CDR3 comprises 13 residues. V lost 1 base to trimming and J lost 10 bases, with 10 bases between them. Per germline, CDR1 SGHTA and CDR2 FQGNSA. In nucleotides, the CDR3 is TGTGCCAGCAGCTTAGGCAGCCAGGGAAAACTGTTTTTT. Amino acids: CASSLGSQGKLFF.

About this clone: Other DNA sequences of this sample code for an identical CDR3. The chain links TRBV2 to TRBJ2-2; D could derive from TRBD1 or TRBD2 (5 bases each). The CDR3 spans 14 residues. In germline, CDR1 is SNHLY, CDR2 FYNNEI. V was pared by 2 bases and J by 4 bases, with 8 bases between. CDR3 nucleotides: TGTGCCAGCAGTGAACGTGGGGGCACCGGGGAGCTGTTTTTT. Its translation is CASSERGGTGELFF.

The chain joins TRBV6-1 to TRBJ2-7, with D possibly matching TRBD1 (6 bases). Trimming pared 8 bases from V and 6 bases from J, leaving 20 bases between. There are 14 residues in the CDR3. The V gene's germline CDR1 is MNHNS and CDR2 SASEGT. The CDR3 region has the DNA TGTGCCAGCGAAGTGCCCCTCGCAGGGGCCGAGCAGTACTTC. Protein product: CASEVPLAGAEQYF.